The rows below give T cell receptor beta chains drawn from one sample of a study of human T cells and chemical hapten exposure. Via MiXCR, TCRdb re-called the RACE reads, giving one row per CDR3 protein. The sample shows approximately 320,000 distinct CDR3 sequences, around 5% of them seen only once. The specimen was whole blood, collected in connection with sensitization to the hapten diphenylcyclopropenone (DPC). The source of these receptors is a woman between 18 and 29 years old with alopecia areata. Some clones in this sample may be carry-over from other donors' samples. Each CDR3 is given with its conserved first and last residue. Fields, in order: V gene, J gene, CDR3 protein.

V: TRBV6-2/TRBV6-3
J: TRBJ1-4
CDR3: CASSSAPKPEKLFF

V: TRBV6-5
J: TRBJ2-2
CDR3: CASSYRAGGTGELFF

V: TRBV20-1
J: TRBJ2-7
CDR3: CSARRTSAAYEQYF

V: TRBV10-3
J: TRBJ2-7
CDR3: CAISDRAYEQYF

V: TRBV18
J: TRBJ2-2
CDR3: CASSPPGGTGELFF

V: TRBV4-3
J: TRBJ2-3
CDR3: CASSQEREGADTQYF

V: TRBV15
J: TRBJ1-5
CDR3: CATSQTQHQPQHF

V: TRBV20-1
J: TRBJ1-4
CDR3: CSAPIAGIHEKLFF

V: TRBV9
J: TRBJ1-6
CDR3: CASSVLGTGDSPLHF

V: TRBV3-1
J: TRBJ2-3
CDR3: CASSRGLAGGQWTDTQYF

V: TRBV7-2
J: TRBJ1-1
CDR3: CASSSTGVANTEAFF

V: TRBV6-1
J: TRBJ1-3
CDR3: CASRGRIVSGNTIYF

V: TRBV11-2
J: TRBJ1-3
CDR3: CASSLDPAEYSGNTIYF

V: TRBV4-1
J: TRBJ2-5
CDR3: CASSGDSGGETQYF

V: TRBV12-3/TRBV12-4
J: TRBJ2-1
CDR3: CASSDTGGRNEQFF

V: TRBV6-2/TRBV6-3
J: TRBJ2-5
CDR3: CASSYSVVRGETQYF